This TCR beta chain comes out of a study of control samples from healthy donors and cancer patients (dated by TCRdb to the early 2020s). This clone has a single count. What this receptor recognizes is not known. No base quality values were provided; no much bigger clone lies one nucleotide off. Library creation used the immunoSEQ multiplex PCR assay. The immuneACCESS repertoire file appears here via TCRdb, limited to in-frame rearrangements. These files lack a portion of the clones; in checked studies, under half of the deficit traces to unresolved V genes, and the cause of the others is not known. In this sample the table shows 150,000 to 200,000 clones, about 90% of which occur a single time. Approximately 1.8% of the sample belongs to the ten largest clones. Counted from cysteine to phenylalanine, this CDR3 has 15 amino acids. Left in the record is the CDR3 DNA by itself, 45 bases read in frame from the first base. The germline V gene specifies ENHRY as CDR1 and SYGVKD as CDR2. V trim: 0 bases; J trim: 5 bases; unmatched bases: 3.

Sequencing input: blood. Recombination linked TRBV10-3 to TRBJ1-5; TRBD1 fits 8 bases in the junction. The receptor comes from a young man in good health. The CDR3 protein: CAISESTRGHQPQHF. In nucleotide form, the sequence is TGTGCCATCAGTGAGTCCACCAGGGGGCATCAGCCCCAGCATTTT.